This T cell receptor (beta chain) originates from a study of circulating CD8 cells and anti-PD-1 response in melanoma. Across the whole study: Every 2 weeks, patients got 3 mg/kg nivolumab intravenously.

Live CD3+CD8+TCRalphabeta+ cells were sorted into four subsets by PD-1 and/or TIGIT. The germline V gene encodes CDR1 SGHTA and CDR2 FQGNSA. The CDR3 sequence is 14 residues long. V was pared by 5 bases and J by 7 bases, with 17 bases between. The QIAseq Immune Repertoire TCR panel built the libraries from around 15 ng of total RNA. One entry per CDR3 protein, called by TCRdb with MiXCR from the reads. The sample shows some 2,000 distinct CDR3 sequences, 7.8% of them seen only once. Study-wide findings and caveats: Diversity ranked highest in DNEG and lowest in TIGIT subsets. The cohort mixed treatment-naive and previously treated patients.

About this clonotype itself: The antigen remains unidentified.

Sequencing used CD8+ T cells from PBMCs, obtained at baseline or after one month of anti-PD-1 therapy (not recorded which). The chain uses TRBV7-2 and TRBJ1-1; weak D call: TRBD1 (6 bases). The receptor comes from a human donor with melanoma. CDR3 amino acids: CASSPSQGKIEAFF. The CDR3 coding sequence is TGTGCCAGCAGCCCGTCCCAGGGGAAAATTGAAGCTTTCTTT.